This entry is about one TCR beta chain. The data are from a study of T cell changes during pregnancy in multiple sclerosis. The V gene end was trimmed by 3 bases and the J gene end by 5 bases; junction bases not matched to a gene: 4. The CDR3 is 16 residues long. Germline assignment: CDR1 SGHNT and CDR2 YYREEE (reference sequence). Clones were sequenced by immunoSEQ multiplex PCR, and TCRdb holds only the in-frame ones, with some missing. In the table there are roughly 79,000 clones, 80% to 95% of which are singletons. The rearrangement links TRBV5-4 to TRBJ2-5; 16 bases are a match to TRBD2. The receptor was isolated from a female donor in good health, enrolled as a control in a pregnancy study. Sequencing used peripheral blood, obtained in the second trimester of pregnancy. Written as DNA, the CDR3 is TGTGCCAGCAGCTCACCGGGACTAGCGGGGGGGGAGACCCAGTACTTC. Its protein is CASSSPGLAGGETQYF.